This TCR beta chain was sequenced for a study of blood T cell repertoires in COVID-19. Overall study context: In each case, the material was cDNA or gDNA derived from T cells, B-cell-depleted T cells, or PBMCs.

Authors' methods: Using reference gene primer amplification, nucleated cell counts were estimated. Sequenced by immunoSEQ multiplex PCR; TCRdb stores in-frame clones only, minus some. That table furnishes V, J and clone size, whereas the DNA furnished D and trimming. Found here are 120,000 or so clones, over 60% of them singletons; the top ten hold 30% to 45%. Only a few counts were recorded for this clone. The sample was peripheral blood. The TCR was taken from a man aged 40-55 years with active or convalescent COVID-19.

For the CDR3, the DNA is TGCGCCAGCAGTCAGGACAGGAACTATGGCTACACCTTC. Translating gives CASSQDRNYGYTF. The chain carries TRBV4-3 and TRBJ1-2; TRBD1 aligns across 7 bases. The trim removed 6 bases at V and 2 bases at J, leaving 3 bases unmatched. The CDR3 runs 13 residues. CDR1 LGHNA and CDR2 YSLEER come from the germline V gene.